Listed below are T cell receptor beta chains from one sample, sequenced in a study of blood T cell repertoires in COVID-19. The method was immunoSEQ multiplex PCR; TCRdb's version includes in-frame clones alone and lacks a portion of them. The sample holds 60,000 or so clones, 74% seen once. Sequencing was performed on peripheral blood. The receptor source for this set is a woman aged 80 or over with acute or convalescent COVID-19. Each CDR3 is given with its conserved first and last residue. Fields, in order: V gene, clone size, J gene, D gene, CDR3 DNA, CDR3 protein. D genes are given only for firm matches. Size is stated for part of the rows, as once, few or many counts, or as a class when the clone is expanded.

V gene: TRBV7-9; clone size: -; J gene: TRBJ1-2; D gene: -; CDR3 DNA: TGTGCCAGCAGCTCCACAGGAACGGAAGGCTACACCTTC; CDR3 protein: CASSSTGTEGYTF
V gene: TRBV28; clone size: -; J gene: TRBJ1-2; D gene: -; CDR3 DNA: TGTGCCAGCATCCTCACCGGAGGGTTCGGCGGCTACACCTTC; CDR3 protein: CASILTGGFGGYTF
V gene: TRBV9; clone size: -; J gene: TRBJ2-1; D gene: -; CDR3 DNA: TGTGCCAGCAGCGTAGCTGACCGGGGTAGCTCCTACAATGAGCAGTTCTTC; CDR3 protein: CASSVADRGSSYNEQFF
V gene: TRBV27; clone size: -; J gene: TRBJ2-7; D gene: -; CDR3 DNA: TGTGCCAGCAGTTACAGGGAGTGGTCCTACGAGCAGTACTTC; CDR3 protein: CASSYREWSYEQYF
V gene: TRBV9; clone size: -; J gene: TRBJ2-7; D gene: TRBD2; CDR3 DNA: TGTGCCAGCAGCGTAGACCCTAGCGGAGGCGAGCAGTACTTC; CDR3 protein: CASSVDPSGGEQYF
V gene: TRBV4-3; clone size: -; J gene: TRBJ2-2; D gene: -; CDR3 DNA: TGCGCCAGCAGCCAGGCATACAGGCTATCGAACACCGGGGAGCTGTTTTTT; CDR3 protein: CASSQAYRLSNTGELFF
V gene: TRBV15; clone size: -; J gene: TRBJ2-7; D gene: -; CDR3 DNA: TGTGCCACCAGCCCCCAGGGTCGCGAGCAGTACTTC; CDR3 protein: CATSPQGREQYF
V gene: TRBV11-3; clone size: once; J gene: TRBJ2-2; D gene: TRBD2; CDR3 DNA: TGTGCCAGCAGCTTCTTAGCGGGCAACACCGGGGAGCTGTTTTTT; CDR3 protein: CASSFLAGNTGELFF
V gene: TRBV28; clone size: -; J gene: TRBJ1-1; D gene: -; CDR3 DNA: TGTGCCAGCAGTTTAGTCAGGGGAAGAACCGAAGCTTTCTTT; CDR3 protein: CASSLVRGRTEAFF
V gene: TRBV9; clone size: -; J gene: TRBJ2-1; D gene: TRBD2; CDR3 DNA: TGTGCCAGCAGCGCCCCGGGACTAGCGGCTAACAATGAGCAGTTCTTC; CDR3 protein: CASSAPGLAANNEQFF
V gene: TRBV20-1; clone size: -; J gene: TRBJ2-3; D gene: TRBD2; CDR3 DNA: TGCAGTGTTAGTAGGCTAGCGGGAGGGCGCGCAGATACGCAGTATTTT; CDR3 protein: CSVSRLAGGRADTQYF
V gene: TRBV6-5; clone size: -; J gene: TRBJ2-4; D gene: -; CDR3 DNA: TGTGCCAGCAGTTCGGGACACCATGGGGACATTCAGTACTTC; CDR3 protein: CASSSGHHGDIQYF
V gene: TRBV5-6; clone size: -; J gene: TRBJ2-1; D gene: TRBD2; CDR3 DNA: TGTGCCAGCAGCCCCTGGACTAGCGGGAGCCGACGGCATGAGCAGTTCTTC; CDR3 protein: CASSPWTSGSRRHEQFF
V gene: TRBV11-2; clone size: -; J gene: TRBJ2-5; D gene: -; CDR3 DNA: TGTGCCAGCAGCCTCTTAGGTGGGGGGAGGGAGACCCAGTACTTC; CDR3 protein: CASSLLGGGRETQYF
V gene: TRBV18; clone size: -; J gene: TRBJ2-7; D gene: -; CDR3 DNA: TGTGCCAGCTCACCACCTTCATCCCAGGGGAACGAGCAGTACTTC; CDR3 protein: CASSPPSSQGNEQYF
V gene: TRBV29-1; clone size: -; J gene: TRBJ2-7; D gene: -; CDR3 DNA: TGCAGCGTTGTAGTAGCTAACTACGAGCAGTACTTC; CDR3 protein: CSVVVANYEQYF
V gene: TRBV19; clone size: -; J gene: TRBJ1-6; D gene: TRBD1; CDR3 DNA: TGTGCCAGTAGTACTACAGGGGTTGAATCACCCCTCCACTTT; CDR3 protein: CASSTTGVESPLHF
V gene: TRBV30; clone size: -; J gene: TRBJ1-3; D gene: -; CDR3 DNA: TGTGCCTGGGCGGGGAGCTCTGGAAACACCATATATTTT; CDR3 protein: CAWAGSSGNTIYF
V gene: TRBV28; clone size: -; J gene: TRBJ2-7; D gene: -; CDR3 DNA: TGTGCCAGCAGTCTCAGTTCCTACGAGCAGTACTTC; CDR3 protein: CASSLSSYEQYF
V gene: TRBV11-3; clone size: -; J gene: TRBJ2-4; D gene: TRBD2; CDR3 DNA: TGTGCCAGCAGCCAGGGACTAGCGGGAGCCAAAAACATTCAGTACTTC; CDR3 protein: CASSQGLAGAKNIQYF
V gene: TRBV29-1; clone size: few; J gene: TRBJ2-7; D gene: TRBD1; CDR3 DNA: TGCAGCGTTCGAACAGGGGTCACCTACGAGCAGTACTTC; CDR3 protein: CSVRTGVTYEQYF
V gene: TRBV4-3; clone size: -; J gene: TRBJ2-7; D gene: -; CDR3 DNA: TGCGCCAGCAGCCAAGAGTTAGGGGATCTTTACGAGCAGTACTTC; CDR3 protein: CASSQELGDLYEQYF
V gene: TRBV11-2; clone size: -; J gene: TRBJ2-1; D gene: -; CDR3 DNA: TGTGCCAGCAGCTTAGACAGGGGGGTGTACAATGAGCAGTTCTTC; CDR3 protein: CASSLDRGVYNEQFF
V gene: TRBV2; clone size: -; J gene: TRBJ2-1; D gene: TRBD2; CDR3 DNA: TGTGCCAGCAGTGTAGGTACTAGCGGGAGCAATGAGCAGTTCTTC; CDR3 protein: CASSVGTSGSNEQFF
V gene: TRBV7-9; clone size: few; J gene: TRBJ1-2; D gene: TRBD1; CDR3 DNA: TGTGCCAGCAGCTTAAAAGGGACAGGTGGGGGAGGCTACACCTTC; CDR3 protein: CASSLKGTGGGGYTF
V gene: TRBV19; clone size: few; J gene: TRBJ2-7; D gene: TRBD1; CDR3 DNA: TGTGCCAGTAGTAGAGGGCAGGGACAGGGGGGGACTCAGTACTTC; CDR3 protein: CASSRGQGQGGTQYF
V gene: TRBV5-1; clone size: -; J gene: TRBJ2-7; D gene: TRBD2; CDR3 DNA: TGCGCCAGCAGCTTGCTGACTAGCGGGAGCCCCTACGAGCAGTACTTC; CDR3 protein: CASSLLTSGSPYEQYF
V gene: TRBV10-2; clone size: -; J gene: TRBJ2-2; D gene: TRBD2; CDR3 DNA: TGCGCCAGCAGGGGGAAATCCGGGACTAGCGGGAGGTTGTTGACCGGGGAGCTGTTTTTT; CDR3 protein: CASRGKSGTSGRLLTGELFF
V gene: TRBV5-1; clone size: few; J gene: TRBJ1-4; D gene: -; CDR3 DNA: TGCGCCAGCAGCTTGGCCGAGAGACAGGATCTATGGGGCCGCCCAAACCGAGTCGAAAAACTGTTTTTT; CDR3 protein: CASSLAERQDLWGRPNRVEKLFF
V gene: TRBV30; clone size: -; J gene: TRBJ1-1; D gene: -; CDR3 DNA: TGTGCCTGGAGCCCCGGGATAACTAACACTGAAGCTTTCTTT; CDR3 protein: CAWSPGITNTEAFF
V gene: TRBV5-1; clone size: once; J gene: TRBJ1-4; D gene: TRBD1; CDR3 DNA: TGCGCCAGCAGCTTGGATGACAGGGTTGGTGAAAAACTGTTTTTT; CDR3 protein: CASSLDDRVGEKLFF
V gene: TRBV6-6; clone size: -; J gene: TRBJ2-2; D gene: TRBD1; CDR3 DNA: TGTGCCAGCAGAACTGGACAGGGGTCCGGGGAGCTGTTTTTT; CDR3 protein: CASRTGQGSGELFF
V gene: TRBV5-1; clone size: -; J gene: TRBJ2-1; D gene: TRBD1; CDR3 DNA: TGCGCCAGCAGCTTGGCCTCAATCCCATGGACAGGGGGCCGGGTGTTCAATGAGCAGTTCTTC; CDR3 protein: CASSLASIPWTGGRVFNEQFF
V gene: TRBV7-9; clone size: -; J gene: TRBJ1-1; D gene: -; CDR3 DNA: TGTGCCAGCAGCCGACGCCCCTTGGCAGGGGTGAACACTGAAGCTTTCTTT; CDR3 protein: CASSRRPLAGVNTEAFF
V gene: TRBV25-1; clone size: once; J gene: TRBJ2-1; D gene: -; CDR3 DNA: TGTGCCAGCAGTGAAGCCTACGGTAATGAGCAGTTCTTC; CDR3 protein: CASSEAYGNEQFF
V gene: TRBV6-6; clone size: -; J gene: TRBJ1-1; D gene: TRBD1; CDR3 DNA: TGTGCCAGCAGGAACAGGGGAGGAACTGAAGCTTTCTTT; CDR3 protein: CASRNRGGTEAFF
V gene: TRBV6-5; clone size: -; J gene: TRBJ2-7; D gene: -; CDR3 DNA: TGTGCCAGCAGTTACCCGACAGGTTCTCACTACGAGCAGTACTTC; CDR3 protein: CASSYPTGSHYEQYF